This is a list of T cell receptor beta chains from one sample in a study of blood T cell repertoires in COVID-19. The protocol was immunoSEQ multiplex PCR, while the TCRdb copy is restricted to in-frame clones and leaves out a portion. The sample holds approximately 190,000 clones, over 80% seen once. Input material: peripheral blood. These receptors all stem from a woman aged 25 to 39 with acute or convalescent COVID-19. The CDR3 runs from the conserved cysteine through the conserved F or W. A D gene is named only where the DNA matches it firmly. Not every row has a clone size; where given, it reads once, few, many or a size class.

clone_size j_call v_call d_call cdr3_nt cdr3_aa
- TRBJ2-5 TRBV15 - TGTGCCACCAGCAGAGATCCGGGAGAGACCCAGTACTTC CATSRDPGETQYF
- TRBJ2-7 TRBV4-2 TRBD2 TGTGCCAGCAGCCTTAGCCATCCTAGCGGGAGGGGATACGAGCAGTACTTC CASSLSHPSGRGYEQYF
- TRBJ2-1 TRBV28 - TGTGCCAGTCGTTCGCAGGATATGATCAATGAGCAGTTCTTC CASRSQDMINEQFF
- TRBJ1-2 TRBV7-2 TRBD1 TGTGCCAGCAGCGACAGGGTTTCGTATGGCTACACCTTC CASSDRVSYGYTF
- TRBJ2-5 TRBV7-2 - TGTGCCAGCAGCTTAGAAGCAGGGTCGGTAGAGACCCAGTACTTC CASSLEAGSVETQYF
- TRBJ2-5 TRBV7-2 TRBD2 TGTGCCAGCAGCTTAGGGTCTAGCGGGAGGATGTTGTATACCCAGTACTTC CASSLGSSGRMLYTQYF
once TRBJ2-3 TRBV7-6 TRBD2 TGTGCCAGCAGCGAGACTAGCGGGGGCACAGATACGCAGTATTTT CASSETSGGTDTQYF
- TRBJ1-1 TRBV6-5 TRBD1 TGTGCCAGCAGTCGACAGGGATGGGCTGAAGCTTTCTTT CASSRQGWAEAFF
- TRBJ1-2 TRBV5-1 TRBD1 TGCGCCAGCAGCTTGGCGGGCAGGGGGCTCTCGGGCTACACCTTC CASSLAGRGLSGYTF
few TRBJ1-1 TRBV18 - TGTGCCAGCTCCCCACTGGACAGGAACACTGAAGCTTTCTTT CASSPLDRNTEAFF
- TRBJ2-1 TRBV11-3 - TGTGCCAGCAGCTCCGCCGGGAATGAGCAGTTCTTC CASSSAGNEQFF
- TRBJ2-2 TRBV7-8 - TGTGCCAGCACCACGCCAACAGCCATTAACACCGGGGAGCTGTTTTTT CASTTPTAINTGELFF
- TRBJ2-1 TRBV15 - TGTGCCACCAGCCGCGCCGGCCGGGGGGCGTACAATGAGCAGTTCTTC CATSRAGRGAYNEQFF